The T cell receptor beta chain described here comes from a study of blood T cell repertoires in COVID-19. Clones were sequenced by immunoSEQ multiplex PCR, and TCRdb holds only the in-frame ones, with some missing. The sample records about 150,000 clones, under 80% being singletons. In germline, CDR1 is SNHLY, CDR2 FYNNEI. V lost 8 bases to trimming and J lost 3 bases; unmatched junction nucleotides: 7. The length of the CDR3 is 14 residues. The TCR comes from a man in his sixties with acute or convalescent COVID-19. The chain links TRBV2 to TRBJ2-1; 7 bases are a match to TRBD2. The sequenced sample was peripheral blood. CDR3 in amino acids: CASLAVGGYNEQFF. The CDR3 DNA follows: TGTGCCAGCCTAGCGGTTGGGGGCTACAATGAGCAGTTCTTC.